A selection of T cell receptor beta chains follows, all from one sample in a study of cytomegalovirus exposure and HLA in healthy donors. The repertoire was sequenced with immunoSEQ multiplex PCR; TCRdb's copy has only in-frame clones and lacks some. The repertoire holds around 150,000 clones, with 60% to 80% as singletons. The sequenced material came from PBMCs. The receptors come from a male donor in good health and CMV-seronegative. The CDR3 runs from the conserved cysteine through the conserved F or W. D genes are given only for firm matches. Not every row has a clone size; where given, it reads once, few, many or a size class.

>TRBD2|.|TRBJ2-7|TRBV10-1
CASIPTSGEEITYEQYF
TGCGCCAGCATTCCGACTAGCGGGGAGGAAATAACCTACGAGCAGTACTTC
>.|.|TRBJ1-2|TRBV5-4
CASSLGGGDPNYGYTF
TGTGCCAGCAGCTTAGGCGGAGGTGATCCTAACTATGGCTACACCTTC
>TRBD1|.|TRBJ2-7|TRBV4-3
CASSQGDSTYEQYF
TGCGCCAGCAGCCAAGGGGACAGCACCTACGAGCAGTACTTC
>TRBD1|.|TRBJ1-5|TRBV10-3
CATTATIQGDNQPQHF
TGTGCCACGACGGCCACTATACAGGGGGACAATCAGCCCCAGCATTTT
>TRBD2|.|TRBJ2-3|TRBV4-1
CASSQGGGRGYTQYF
TGCGCCAGCAGCCAAGGCGGGGGGCGAGGGTATACGCAGTATTTT
>TRBD2|.|TRBJ2-3|TRBV2
CASSTLQRGGTDTQYF
TGTGCCAGCAGTACGCTCCAGCGGGGGGGCACAGATACGCAGTATTTT
>.|few|TRBJ1-4|TRBV4-3
CASSQAILLPRTDRRGNEKLFF
TGCGCCAGCAGCCAAGCTATTCTATTACCGCGGACGGATAGGAGGGGTAATGAAAAACTGTTTTTT
>.|.|TRBJ2-3|TRBV6-5
CASSSGRGSDTQYF
TGTGCCAGCAGTTCCGGGAGAGGGTCAGATACGCAGTATTTT
>TRBD2|.|TRBJ2-3|TRBV28
CASSPRASGRGAHTQYF
TGTGCCAGCAGTCCACGGGCTAGCGGGAGGGGTGCGCATACGCAGTATTTT
>TRBD1|.|TRBJ1-6|TRBV7-2
CASSLGIERTGGTPLHF
TGTGCCAGCAGCTTAGGTATCGAGAGGACAGGGGGAACACCCCTCCACTTT
>TRBD1|.|TRBJ1-5|TRBV5-8
CASSPWTGKRQPQHF
TGTGCCAGCAGCCCCTGGACAGGGAAAAGGCAGCCCCAGCATTTT
>TRBD2|.|TRBJ2-4|TRBV5-4
CASSLETSGDIQYF
TGTGCCAGCAGCTTAGAGACTAGCGGTGACATTCAGTACTTC
>.|.|TRBJ2-2|TRBV30
CAWSGGTANTGELFF
TGTGCCTGGTCGGGCGGGACTGCGAACACCGGGGAGCTGTTTTTT
>TRBD2|few|TRBJ2-1|TRBV11-3
CASSLTAGGSYNEQFF
TGTGCCAGCAGCTTAACAGCGGGAGGTAGTTACAATGAGCAGTTCTTC
>TRBD1|.|TRBJ1-5|TRBV6-1
CASSEGTGGYSNQPQHF
TGTGCCAGCAGTGAGGGAACAGGGGGCTATAGCAATCAGCCCCAGCATTTT
>TRBD2|.|TRBJ2-5|TRBV13
CASSPGLAGGGETQYF
TGTGCCAGCAGCCCGGGACTAGCGGGAGGTGGGGAGACCCAGTACTTC
>TRBD2|.|TRBJ2-1|TRBV5-4
CASSPTGTRGYNEQFF
TGTGCCAGCAGTCCAACCGGGACTAGAGGGTACAATGAGCAGTTCTTC
>.|.|TRBJ2-6|TRBV6-1
CASSVQRVLVSGANVLTF
TGTGCCAGCAGTGTTCAGCGGGTACTCGTTTCTGGGGCCAACGTCCTGACTTTC
>TRBD2|.|TRBJ2-5|TRBV27
CASSSTSGRARGRETQYF
TGTGCCAGCAGCTCGACTAGCGGGAGGGCCCGCGGCAGGGAGACCCAGTACTTC
>.|.|TRBJ1-5|TRBV30
CAWTEQTSKGQPQHF
TGTGCCTGGACCGAACAAACTTCGAAGGGGCAGCCCCAGCATTTT
>TRBD1|.|TRBJ1-4|TRBV4-1
CASSQNFRGQYEKLFF
TGCGCCAGCAGCCAAAACTTCAGGGGGCAGTACGAAAAACTGTTTTTT
>.|.|TRBJ2-7|TRBV18
CASSPGLEYEQYF
TGTGCCAGCTCACCAGGACTGGAATACGAGCAGTACTTC
>TRBD2|.|TRBJ2-1|TRBV5-1
CASSSGGGTSGRAGNEQFF
TGCGCCAGCAGCTCCGGGGGGGGGACTAGCGGGAGGGCCGGCAATGAGCAGTTCTTC
>.|.|TRBJ2-7|TRBV30
CAWTSRNYEQYF
TGTGCCTGGACTAGCCGGAACTACGAGCAGTACTTC
>.|.|TRBJ1-5|TRBV7-9
CASSLALGQPQHF
TGTGCCAGCAGCTTAGCGCTAGGACAGCCCCAGCATTTT
>.|.|TRBJ2-7|TRBV9
CASSVEGVGHYEQYF
TGTGCCAGCAGCGTAGAAGGAGTCGGACACTACGAGCAGTACTTC
>.|few|TRBJ2-2|TRBV11-2
CASTQQGRSGTGELFF
TGTGCCAGCACCCAGCAGGGGCGCTCCGGGACCGGGGAGCTGTTTTTT
>TRBD2|.|TRBJ2-1|TRBV9
CASSVRTSGNEQFF
TGTGCCAGCAGCGTCCGAACTAGCGGTAATGAGCAGTTCTTC
>TRBD1|.|TRBJ2-7|TRBV19
CASSIQGAFYEQYF
TGTGCCAGTAGTATCCAGGGGGCATTTTACGAGCAGTACTTC
>.|.|TRBJ2-2|TRBV7-9
CASSSIPLGPWELFF
TGTGCCAGCAGCTCCATCCCACTGGGCCCATGGGAGCTGTTTTTT
>TRBD1|.|TRBJ2-7|TRBV9
CASSAGHPGRTGVFEQYF
TGTGCCAGCAGCGCCGGCCACCCCGGAAGGACAGGGGTTTTCGAGCAGTACTTC
>.|once|TRBJ1-1|TRBV7-2
CASSYGGGETEAFF
TGTGCCAGCAGCTACGGGGGGGGCGAGACTGAAGCTTTCTTT
>.|.|TRBJ1-2|TRBV11-2
CASSRRGGNYGYTF
TGTGCCAGCAGCCGCCGGGGAGGGAACTATGGCTACACCTTC
>TRBD1|.|TRBJ2-7|TRBV6-6
CASSTGQKYEQYF
TGTGCCAGCAGCACGGGACAGAAATACGAGCAGTACTTC
>.|.|TRBJ2-1|TRBV7-3
CASSLSSRHEQFF
TGTGCCAGCAGCTTATCGAGCAGGCATGAGCAGTTCTTC
>TRBD2|once|TRBJ2-5|TRBV5-4
CASSLELAGGETQYF
TGTGCCAGCAGCTTGGAACTAGCGGGGGGAGAGACCCAGTACTTC
>TRBD2|.|TRBJ2-3|TRBV7-3
CASSLTGDVAGSLRNTQYF
TGTGCCAGCAGCTTAACGGGGGACGTAGCGGGGTCATTACGGAATACGCAGTATTTT
>TRBD1|once|TRBJ2-3|TRBV28
CASSSTGGTQYF
TGTGCCAGCAGTTCCACAGGGGGTACGCAGTATTTT
>TRBD1|.|TRBJ1-2|TRBV15
CATSRERGQVYGYTF
TGTGCCACCAGCAGAGAAAGGGGACAGGTCTATGGCTACACCTTC
>.|.|TRBJ1-2|TRBV28
CASSPPGYGYTF
TGTGCCAGCAGCCCCCCAGGCTATGGCTACACCTTC